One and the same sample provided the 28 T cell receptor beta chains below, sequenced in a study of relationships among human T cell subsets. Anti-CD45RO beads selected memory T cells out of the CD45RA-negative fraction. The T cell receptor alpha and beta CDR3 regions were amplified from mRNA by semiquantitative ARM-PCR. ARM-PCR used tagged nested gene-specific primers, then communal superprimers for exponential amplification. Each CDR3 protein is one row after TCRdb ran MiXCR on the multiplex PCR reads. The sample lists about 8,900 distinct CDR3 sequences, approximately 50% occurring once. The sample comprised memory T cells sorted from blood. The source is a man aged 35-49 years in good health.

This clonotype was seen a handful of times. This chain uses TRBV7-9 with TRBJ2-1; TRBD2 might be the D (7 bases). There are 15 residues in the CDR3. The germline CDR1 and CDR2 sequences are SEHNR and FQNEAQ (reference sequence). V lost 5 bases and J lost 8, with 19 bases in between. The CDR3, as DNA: TGTGCCAGCAGCCTCGGGGCGGGGGCCATCCATGAGCAGTTCTTC. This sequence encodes CASSLGAGAIHEQFF.

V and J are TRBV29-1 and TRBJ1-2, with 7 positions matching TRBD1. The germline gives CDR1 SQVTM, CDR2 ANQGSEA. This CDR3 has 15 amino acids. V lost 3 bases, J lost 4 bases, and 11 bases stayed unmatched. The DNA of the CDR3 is TGCAGCGTTGATTTGGTAGGGCAGGGGGGCTATGGCTACACCTTC. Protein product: CSVDLVGQGGYGYTF.

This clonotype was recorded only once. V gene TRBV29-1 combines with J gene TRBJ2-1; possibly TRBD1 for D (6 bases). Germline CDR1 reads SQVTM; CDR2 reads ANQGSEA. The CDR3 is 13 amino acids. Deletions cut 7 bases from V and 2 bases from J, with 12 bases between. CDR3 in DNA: TGCAGCGGAGGGACAACCGCCTACAATGAGCAGTTCTTC. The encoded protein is CSGGTTAYNEQFF.

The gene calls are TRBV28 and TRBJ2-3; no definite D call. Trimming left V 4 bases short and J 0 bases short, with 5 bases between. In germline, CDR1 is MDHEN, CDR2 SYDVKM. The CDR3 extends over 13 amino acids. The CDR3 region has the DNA TGTGCCAGCAGTTCCCCTAGCACAGATACGCAGTATTTT. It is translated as CASSSPSTDTQYF.

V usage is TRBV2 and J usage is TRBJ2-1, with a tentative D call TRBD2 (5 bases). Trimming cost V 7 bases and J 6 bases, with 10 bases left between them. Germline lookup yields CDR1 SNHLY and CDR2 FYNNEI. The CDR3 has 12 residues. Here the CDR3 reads CASISGINEQFF. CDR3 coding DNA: TGTGCCAGCATATCGGGGATCAATGAGCAGTTCTTC.

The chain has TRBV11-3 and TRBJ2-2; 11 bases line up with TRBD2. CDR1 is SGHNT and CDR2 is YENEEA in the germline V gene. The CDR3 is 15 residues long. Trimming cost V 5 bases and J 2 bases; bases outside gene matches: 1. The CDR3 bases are TGTGCCAGCAGCGGACTAGCGGGCAACACCGGGGAGCTGTTTTTT. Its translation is CASSGLAGNTGELFF.

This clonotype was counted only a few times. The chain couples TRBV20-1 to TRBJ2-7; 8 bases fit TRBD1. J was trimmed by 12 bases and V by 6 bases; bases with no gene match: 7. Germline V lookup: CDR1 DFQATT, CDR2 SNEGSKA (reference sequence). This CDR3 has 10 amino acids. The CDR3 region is CSAQDRVAYF. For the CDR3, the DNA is TGCAGTGCCCAGGACAGGGTAGCGTACTTC.

CDR3 coding DNA: TGTGCCAGCAGACGGGGACTAGCGAATGGAGAGACCCAGTACTTC. It translates to CASRRGLANGETQYF. The chain joins TRBV12-3 or TRBV12-4 to TRBJ2-5, with 10 positions matching TRBD2. There are 15 residues in the CDR3. After removal of 6 bases from V and 4 bases from J, the junction contained 8 bases not matched to a gene.

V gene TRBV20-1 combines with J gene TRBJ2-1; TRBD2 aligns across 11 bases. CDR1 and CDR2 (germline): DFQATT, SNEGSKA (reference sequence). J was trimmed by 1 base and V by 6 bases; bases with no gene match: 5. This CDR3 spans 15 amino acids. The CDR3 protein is CSATGTSGSYNEQFF. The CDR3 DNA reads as TGCAGTGCAACCGGGACTAGCGGATCCTACAATGAGCAGTTCTTC.

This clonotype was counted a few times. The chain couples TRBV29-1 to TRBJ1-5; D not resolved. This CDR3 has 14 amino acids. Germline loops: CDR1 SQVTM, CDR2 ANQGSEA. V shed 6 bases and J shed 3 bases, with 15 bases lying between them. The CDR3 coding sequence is TGCAGCGTCGCTCCGGGAGGTCACAATCAGCCCCAGCATTTT. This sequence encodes CSVAPGGHNQPQHF.

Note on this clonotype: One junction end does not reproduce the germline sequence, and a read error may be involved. CDR3 residues: CASSLTTGRDSPLHF. As DNA, the CDR3 is TGCGCCAGCAGCTTAACGACAGGGCGGGACTCACCCCTCCACTTT. This chain connects TRBV7-3 to TRBJ1-6, with TRBD1 identical over 7 bases. Germline-derived CDR1 and CDR2 are SGHTA and FQGTGA. CDR3 length: 15 amino acids.

CDR3 DNA sequence: TGTGCCAGCAGCTTACGGGGAGATTCACCCCTCCACTTT. Amino acid sequence: CASSLRGDSPLHF. The chain links TRBV11-3 to TRBJ1-6, with D uncertain. This CDR3 is built from 13 residues. Germline CDR1 and CDR2: SGHNT and YENEEA. V gave up 2 bases and J gave up 8 bases, with 7 bases separating them.

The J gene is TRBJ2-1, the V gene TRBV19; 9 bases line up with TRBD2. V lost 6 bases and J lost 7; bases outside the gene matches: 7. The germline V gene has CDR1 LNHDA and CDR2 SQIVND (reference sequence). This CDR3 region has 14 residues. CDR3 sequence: CASSHSGGLNEQFF. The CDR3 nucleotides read TGTGCCAGTAGCCATAGCGGGGGCCTGAATGAGCAGTTCTTC.

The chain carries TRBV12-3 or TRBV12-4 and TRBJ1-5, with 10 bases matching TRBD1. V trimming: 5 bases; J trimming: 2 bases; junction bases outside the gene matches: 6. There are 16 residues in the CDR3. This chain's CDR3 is CASSRGTGERNQPQHF. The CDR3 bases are TGTGCCAGCAGTCGTGGGACAGGGGAACGCAATCAGCCCCAGCATTTT.

The CDR3 DNA sequence: TGTGCCAGCAGTTTGGAGGGGGCATTTTACAATGAGCAGTTCTTC. It translates to CASSLEGAFYNEQFF. The chain is built from TRBV27 and TRBJ2-1; tentative D call: TRBD1 (7 bases). The germline V and J ends were trimmed by 3 bases and 4 bases, with 13 bases remaining between them. This CDR3 has 15 residues. Germline V CDR1 and CDR2: MNHEY, SMNVEV (reference sequence).

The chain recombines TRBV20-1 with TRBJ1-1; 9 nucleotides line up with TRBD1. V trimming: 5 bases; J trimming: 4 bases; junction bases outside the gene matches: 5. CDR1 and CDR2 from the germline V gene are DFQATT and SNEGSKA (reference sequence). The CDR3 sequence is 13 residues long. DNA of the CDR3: TGCAGTGCTTGGGAGACAGGGGGCACTGAAGCTTTCTTT. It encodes CSAWETGGTEAFF.

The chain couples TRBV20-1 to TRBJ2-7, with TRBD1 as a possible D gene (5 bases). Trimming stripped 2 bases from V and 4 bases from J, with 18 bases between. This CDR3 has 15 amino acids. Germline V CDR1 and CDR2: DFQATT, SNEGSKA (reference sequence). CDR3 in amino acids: CSARPPAGLNYEQYF. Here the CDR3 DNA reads TGCAGTGCTAGACCGCCCGCAGGGCTTAATTACGAGCAGTACTTC.

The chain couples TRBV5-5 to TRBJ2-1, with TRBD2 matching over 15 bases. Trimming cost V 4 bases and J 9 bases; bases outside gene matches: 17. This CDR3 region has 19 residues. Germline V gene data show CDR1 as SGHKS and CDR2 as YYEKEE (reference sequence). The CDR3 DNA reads TGTGCCAGCAGCACGTGGAGGTCAGTCGGGACTAGCGGGAGGAGTGAGCAGTTCTTC. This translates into CASSTWRSVGTSGRSEQFF.

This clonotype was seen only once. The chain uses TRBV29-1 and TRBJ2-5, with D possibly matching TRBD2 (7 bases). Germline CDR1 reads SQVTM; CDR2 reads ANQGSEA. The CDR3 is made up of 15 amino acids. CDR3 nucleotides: TGCGTCCGGAGCGACAGGTCTTGGACTAGAGAGACCCAGTACTTC. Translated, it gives CVRSDRSWTRETQYF.

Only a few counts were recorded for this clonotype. CDR3 DNA: TGTGCCAGCAGTTTATCGCAGGGAAGCGGCAATCAGCCCCAGCATTTT. It is translated as CASSLSQGSGNQPQHF. The V and J genes are TRBV27 and TRBJ1-5; tentative D call: TRBD1 (5 bases). The CDR3 has 16 residues. Germline lookup yields CDR1 MNHEY and CDR2 SMNVEV (reference sequence). V dropped 0 bases and J dropped 2 bases, with 11 bases sitting between them.

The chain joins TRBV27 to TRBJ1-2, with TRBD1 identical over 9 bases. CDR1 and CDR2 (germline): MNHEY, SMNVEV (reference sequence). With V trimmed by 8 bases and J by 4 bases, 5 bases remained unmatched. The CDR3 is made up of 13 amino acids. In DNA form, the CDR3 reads TGTGCCAGCGGATTGGGACAGGGCTATGGCTACACCTTC. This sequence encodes CASGLGQGYGYTF.

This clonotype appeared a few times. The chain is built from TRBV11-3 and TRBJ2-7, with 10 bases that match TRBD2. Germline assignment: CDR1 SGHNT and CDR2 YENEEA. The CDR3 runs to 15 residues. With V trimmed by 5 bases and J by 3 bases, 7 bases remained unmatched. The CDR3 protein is CASSPSGGPYYEQYF. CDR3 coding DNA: TGTGCCAGCAGCCCTAGCGGGGGACCCTACTACGAGCAGTACTTC.

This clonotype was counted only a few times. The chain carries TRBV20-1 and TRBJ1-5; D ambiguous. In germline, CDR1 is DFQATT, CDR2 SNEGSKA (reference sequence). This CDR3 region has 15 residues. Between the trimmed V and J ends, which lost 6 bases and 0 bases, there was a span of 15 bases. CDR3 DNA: TGCAGTGCGAGGACGGGAGGGCGTAGCAATCAGCCCCAGCATTTT. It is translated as CSARTGGRSNQPQHF.

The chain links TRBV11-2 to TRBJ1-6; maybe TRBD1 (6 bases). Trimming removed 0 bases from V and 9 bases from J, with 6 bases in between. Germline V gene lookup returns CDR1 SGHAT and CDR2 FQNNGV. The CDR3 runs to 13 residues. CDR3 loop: CASSLDRGSPLHF. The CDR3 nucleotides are TGTGCCAGCAGCTTAGACAGGGGTTCACCCCTCCACTTT. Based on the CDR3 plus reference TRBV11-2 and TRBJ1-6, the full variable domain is EAGVAQSPRYKIIEKRQSVAFWCNPISGHATLYWYQQILGQGPKLLIQFQNNGVVDDSQLPKDRFSAERLKGVDSTLKIQPAKLEDSAVYLCASSLDRGSPLHFGNGTRLTVT.

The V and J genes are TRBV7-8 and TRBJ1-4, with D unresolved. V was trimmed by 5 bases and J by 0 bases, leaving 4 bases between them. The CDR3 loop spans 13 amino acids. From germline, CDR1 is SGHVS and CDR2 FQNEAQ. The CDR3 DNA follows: TGTGCCAGCAGCACCCCAACTAATGAAAAACTGTTTTTT. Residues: CASSTPTNEKLFF.

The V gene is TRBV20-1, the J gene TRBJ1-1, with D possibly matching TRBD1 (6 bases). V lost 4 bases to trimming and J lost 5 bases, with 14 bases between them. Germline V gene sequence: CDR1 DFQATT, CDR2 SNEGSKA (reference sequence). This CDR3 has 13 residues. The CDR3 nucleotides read TGCAGTGCTAAGGGACAACCTAGAACTGAAGCTTTCTTT. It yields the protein CSAKGQPRTEAFF.

CDR3 nucleotide sequence: TGTGCCAGCAGTCTGAAAGGACTAGCGGGGACTAGCACAGATACGCAGTATTTT. Its translation is CASSLKGLAGTSTDTQYF. V gene TRBV6-1 combines with J gene TRBJ2-3; TRBD2 aligns across 12 bases. The CDR3 is made up of 18 amino acids. The germline CDR1 and CDR2 sequences are MNHNS and SASEGT. The V and J ends lost 5 bases and 0 bases, in that order; junction bases with no gene match: 9.

CDR3 in amino acids: CASSLGSGEAFF. CDR3 DNA sequence: TGTGCCAGCAGCTTAGGTTCAGGTGAAGCTTTCTTT. The chain links TRBV11-2 to TRBJ1-1; D gene ambiguous. This CDR3 is built from 12 residues. Per the germline V gene, CDR1 is SGHAT and CDR2 is FQNNGV. The V end lost 1 base, the J end lost 7 bases, and 7 bases lay between the germline ends.